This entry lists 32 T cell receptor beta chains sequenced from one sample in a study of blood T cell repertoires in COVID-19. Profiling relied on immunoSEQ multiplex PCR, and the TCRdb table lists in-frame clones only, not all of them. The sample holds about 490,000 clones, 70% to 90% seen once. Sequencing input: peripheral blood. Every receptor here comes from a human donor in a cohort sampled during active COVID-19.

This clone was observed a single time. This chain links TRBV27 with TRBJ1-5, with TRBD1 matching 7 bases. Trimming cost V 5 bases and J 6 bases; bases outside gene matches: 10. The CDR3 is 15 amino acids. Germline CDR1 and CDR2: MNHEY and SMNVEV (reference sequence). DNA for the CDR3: TGTGCCAGCAGTACGTACCGGGACAGAGGTCAGCCCCAGCATTTT. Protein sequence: CASSTYRDRGQPQHF.

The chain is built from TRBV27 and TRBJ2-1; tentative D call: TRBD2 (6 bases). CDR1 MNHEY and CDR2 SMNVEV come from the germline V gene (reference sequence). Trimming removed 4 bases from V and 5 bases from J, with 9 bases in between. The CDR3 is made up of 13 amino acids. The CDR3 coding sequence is TGTGCCAGCAGTTCCCGGAGGGACAATGAGCAGTTCTTC. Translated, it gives CASSSRRDNEQFF.

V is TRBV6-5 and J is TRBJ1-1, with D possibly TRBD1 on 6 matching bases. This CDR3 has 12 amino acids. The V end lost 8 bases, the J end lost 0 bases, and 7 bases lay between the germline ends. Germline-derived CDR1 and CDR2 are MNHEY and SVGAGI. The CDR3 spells CASQGLNTEAFF. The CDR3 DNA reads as TGTGCCAGCCAGGGGCTGAACACTGAAGCTTTCTTT.

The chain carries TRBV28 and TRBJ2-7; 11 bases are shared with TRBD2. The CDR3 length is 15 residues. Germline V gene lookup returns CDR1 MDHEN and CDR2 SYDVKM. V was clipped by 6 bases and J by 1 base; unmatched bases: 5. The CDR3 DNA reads TGTGCCAGCAGAGGGGGACTAGCGGAATCCTACGAGCAGTACTTC. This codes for CASRGGLAESYEQYF.

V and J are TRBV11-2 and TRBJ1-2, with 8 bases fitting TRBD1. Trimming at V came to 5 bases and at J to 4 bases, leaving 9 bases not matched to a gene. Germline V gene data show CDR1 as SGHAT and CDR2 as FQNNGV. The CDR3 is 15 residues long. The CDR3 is CASSQSTGELYGYTF. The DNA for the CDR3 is TGTGCCAGCAGCCAATCGACAGGGGAGCTCTATGGCTACACCTTC. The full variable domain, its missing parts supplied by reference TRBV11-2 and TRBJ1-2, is EAGVAQSPRYKIIEKRQSVAFWCNPISGHATLYWYQQILGQGPKLLIQFQNNGVVDDSQLPKDRFSAERLKGVDSTLKIQPAKLEDSAVYLCASSQSTGELYGYTFGSGTRLTVV.

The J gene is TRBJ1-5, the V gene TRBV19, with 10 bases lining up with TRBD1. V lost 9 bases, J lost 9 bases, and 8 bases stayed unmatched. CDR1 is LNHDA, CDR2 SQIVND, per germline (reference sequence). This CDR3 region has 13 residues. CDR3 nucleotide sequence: TGTGCCAGCCTTGGACAGGGGGAAACGCCCCAGCATTTT. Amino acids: CASLGQGETPQHF.

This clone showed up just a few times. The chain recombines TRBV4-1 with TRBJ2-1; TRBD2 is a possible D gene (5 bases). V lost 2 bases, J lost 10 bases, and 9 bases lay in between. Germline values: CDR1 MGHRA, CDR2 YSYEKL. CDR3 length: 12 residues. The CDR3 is CASSQMDWEQFF. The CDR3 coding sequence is TGCGCCAGCAGCCAAATGGACTGGGAGCAGTTCTTC.

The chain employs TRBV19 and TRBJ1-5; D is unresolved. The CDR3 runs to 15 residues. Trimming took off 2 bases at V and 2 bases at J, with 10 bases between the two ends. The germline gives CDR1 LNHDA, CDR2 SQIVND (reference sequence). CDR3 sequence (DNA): TGTGCCAGTAGTATACCCCCTGAGGGCAATCAGCCCCAGCATTTT. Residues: CASSIPPEGNQPQHF.

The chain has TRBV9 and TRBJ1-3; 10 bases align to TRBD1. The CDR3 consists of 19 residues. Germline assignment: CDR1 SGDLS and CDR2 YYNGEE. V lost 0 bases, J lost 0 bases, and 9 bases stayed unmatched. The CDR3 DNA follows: TGTGCCAGCAGCGTAGGTGGCCTGGGACAGGGGTACTCTGGAAACACCATATATTTT. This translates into CASSVGGLGQGYSGNTIYF.

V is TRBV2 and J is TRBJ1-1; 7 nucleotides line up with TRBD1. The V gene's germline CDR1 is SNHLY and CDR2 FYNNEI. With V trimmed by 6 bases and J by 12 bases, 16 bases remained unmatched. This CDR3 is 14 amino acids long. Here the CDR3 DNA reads TGTGCCAGCAGATATGACGACAGGGCCCCAGGTACTTTCTTT. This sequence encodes CASRYDDRAPGTFF.

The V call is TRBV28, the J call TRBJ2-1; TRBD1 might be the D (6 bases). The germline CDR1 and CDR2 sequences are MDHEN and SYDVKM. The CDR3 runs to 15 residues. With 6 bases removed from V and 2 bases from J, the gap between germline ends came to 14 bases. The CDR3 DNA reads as TGTGCCAGCAGACCAGGGGCTCCCCCCTACAATGAGCAGTTCTTC. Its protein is CASRPGAPPYNEQFF.

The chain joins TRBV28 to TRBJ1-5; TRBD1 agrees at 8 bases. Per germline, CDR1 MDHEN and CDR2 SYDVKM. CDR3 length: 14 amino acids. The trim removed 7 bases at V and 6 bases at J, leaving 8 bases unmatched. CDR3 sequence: CASISQGAGQPQHF. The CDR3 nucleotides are TGTGCCAGCATCTCCCAGGGGGCCGGTCAGCCCCAGCATTTT.

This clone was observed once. CDR3 bases: TGTGCCAGCAGTTTACGGGACACCTATCCCTACACCTTC. This encodes CASSLRDTYPYTF. The rearrangement links TRBV27 to TRBJ1-2; weak D call: TRBD1 (6 bases). Germline lookup yields CDR1 MNHEY and CDR2 SMNVEV (reference sequence). The CDR3 is 13 amino acids. V was pared by 2 bases and J by 10 bases, with 14 bases between.

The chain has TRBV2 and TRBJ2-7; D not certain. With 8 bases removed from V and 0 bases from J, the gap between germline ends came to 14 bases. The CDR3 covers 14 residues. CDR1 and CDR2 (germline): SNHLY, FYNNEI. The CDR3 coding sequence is TGTGCCAGCCGGTACTCCGGGTCCTCCTACGAGCAGTACTTC. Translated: CASRYSGSSYEQYF.

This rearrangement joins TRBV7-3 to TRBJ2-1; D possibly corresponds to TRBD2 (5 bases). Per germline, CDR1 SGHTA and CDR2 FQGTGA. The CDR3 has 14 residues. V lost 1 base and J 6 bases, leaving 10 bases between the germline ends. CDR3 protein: CASSLMVGVNEQFF. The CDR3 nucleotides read TGTGCCAGCAGCTTAATGGTGGGAGTCAATGAGCAGTTCTTC. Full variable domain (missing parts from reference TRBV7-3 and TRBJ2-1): GAGVSQTPSNKVTEKGKYVELRCDPISGHTALYWYRQSLGQGPEFLIYFQGTGAADDSGLPNDRFFAVRPEGSVSTLKIQRTERGDSAVYLCASSLMVGVNEQFFGPGTRLTVL.

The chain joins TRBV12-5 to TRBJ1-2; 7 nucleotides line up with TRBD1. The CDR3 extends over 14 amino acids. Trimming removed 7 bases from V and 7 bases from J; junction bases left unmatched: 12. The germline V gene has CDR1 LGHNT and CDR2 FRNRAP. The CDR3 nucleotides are TGTGCTAGTGTCTTAGGGGGCGGGCAATCTGGCTACACCTTC. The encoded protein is CASVLGGGQSGYTF.

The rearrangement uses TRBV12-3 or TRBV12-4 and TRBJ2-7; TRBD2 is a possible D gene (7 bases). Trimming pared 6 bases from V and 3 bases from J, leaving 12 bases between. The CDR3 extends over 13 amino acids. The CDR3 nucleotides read TGTGCCAGCAGCTGGGGGGGCGACTACGAGCAGTACTTC. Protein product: CASSWGGDYEQYF.

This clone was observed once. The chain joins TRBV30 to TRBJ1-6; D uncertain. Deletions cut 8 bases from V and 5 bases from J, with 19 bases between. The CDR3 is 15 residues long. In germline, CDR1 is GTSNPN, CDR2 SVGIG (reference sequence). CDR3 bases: TGTGCCCGGGAGGTGACGCCCGGGGATAATTCACCCCTCCACTTT. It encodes CAREVTPGDNSPLHF.

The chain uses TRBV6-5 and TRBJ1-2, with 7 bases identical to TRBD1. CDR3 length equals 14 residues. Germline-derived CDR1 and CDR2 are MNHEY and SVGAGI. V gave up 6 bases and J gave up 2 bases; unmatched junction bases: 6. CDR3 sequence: CASRRQGANYGYTF. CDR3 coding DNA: TGTGCCAGCAGACGACAGGGCGCCAACTATGGCTACACCTTC.

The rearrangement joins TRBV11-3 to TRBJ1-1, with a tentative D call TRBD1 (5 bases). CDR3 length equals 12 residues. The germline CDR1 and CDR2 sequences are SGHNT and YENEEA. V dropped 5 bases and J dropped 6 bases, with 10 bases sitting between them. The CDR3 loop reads CASSPGGAEAFF. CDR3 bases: TGTGCCAGCAGCCCCGGGGGAGCTGAAGCTTTCTTT.

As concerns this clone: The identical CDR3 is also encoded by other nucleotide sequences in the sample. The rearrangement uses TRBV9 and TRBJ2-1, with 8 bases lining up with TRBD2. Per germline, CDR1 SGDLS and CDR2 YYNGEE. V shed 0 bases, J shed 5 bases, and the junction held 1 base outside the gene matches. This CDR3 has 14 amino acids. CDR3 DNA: TGTGCCAGCAGCGTAGGGACTAGCCACAATGAGCAGTTCTTC. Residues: CASSVGTSHNEQFF. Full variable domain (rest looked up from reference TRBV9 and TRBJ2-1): DSGVTQTPKHLITATGQRVTLRCSPRSGDLSVYWYQQSLDQGLQFLIQYYNGEERAKGNILERFSAQQFPDLHSELNLSSLELGDSALYFCASSVGTSHNEQFFGPGTRLTVL.

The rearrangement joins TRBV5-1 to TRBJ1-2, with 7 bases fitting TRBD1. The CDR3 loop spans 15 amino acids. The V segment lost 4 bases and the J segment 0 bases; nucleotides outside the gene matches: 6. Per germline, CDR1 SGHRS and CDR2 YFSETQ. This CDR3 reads CASSPRGDSNYGYTF. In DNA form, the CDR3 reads TGCGCCAGCAGCCCCAGGGGGGATTCTAACTATGGCTACACCTTC.

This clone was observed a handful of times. The chain's CDR3 is CASSLRFRDRGKAAKNIQYF. The CDR3 DNA reads TGCGCCAGCAGCCTCCGATTCCGGGACAGGGGAAAGGCGGCCAAAAACATTCAGTACTTC. The chain combines TRBV4-3 with TRBJ2-4; 10 nucleotides align to TRBD1. The germline V gene encodes CDR1 LGHNA and CDR2 YSLEER. CDR3 length equals 20 residues. Trimming at V came to 4 bases and at J to 1 base, leaving 16 bases not matched to a gene.

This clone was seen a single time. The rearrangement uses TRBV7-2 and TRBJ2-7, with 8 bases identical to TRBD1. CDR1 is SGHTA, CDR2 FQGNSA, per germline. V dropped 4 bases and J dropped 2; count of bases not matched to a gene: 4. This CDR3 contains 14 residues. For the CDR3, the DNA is TGTGCCAGCAGCTCCGCGACAGGGGCCTACGAGCAGTACTTC. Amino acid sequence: CASSSATGAYEQYF.

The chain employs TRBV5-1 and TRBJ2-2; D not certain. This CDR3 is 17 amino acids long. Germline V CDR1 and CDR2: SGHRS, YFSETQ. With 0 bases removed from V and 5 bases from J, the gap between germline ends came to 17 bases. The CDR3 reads CASSLAVLSPRTGELFF. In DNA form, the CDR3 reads TGCGCCAGCAGCTTGGCCGTTTTAAGCCCCCGGACCGGGGAGCTGTTTTTT.

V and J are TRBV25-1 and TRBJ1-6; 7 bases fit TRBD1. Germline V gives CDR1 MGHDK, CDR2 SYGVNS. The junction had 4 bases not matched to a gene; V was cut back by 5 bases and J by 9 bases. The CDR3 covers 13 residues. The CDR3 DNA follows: TGTGCCAGCAGTCCGGGACAGAGTTCACCCCTCCACTTT. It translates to CASSPGQSSPLHF.

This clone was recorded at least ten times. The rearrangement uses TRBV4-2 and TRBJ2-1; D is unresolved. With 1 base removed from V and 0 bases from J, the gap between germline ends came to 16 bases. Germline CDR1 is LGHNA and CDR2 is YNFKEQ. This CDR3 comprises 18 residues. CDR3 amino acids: CASSQVPGGLSSYNEQFF. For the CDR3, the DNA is TGTGCCAGCAGCCAAGTCCCCGGCGGCCTAAGCTCCTACAATGAGCAGTTCTTC.

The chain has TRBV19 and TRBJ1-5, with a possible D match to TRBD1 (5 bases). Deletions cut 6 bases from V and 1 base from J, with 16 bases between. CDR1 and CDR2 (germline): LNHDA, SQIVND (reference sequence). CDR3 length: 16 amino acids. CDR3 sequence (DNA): TGTGCCAGTAGCCCCTCCGCGGGACGGAGCAATCAGCCCCAGCATTTT. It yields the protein CASSPSAGRSNQPQHF.

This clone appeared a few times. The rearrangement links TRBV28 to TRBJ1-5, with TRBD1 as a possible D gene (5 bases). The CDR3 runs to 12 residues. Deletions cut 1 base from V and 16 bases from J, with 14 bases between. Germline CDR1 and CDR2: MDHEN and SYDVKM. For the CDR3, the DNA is TGTGCCAGCAGTTTATCGGGCAGGGCGAGACATTTT. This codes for CASSLSGRARHF.

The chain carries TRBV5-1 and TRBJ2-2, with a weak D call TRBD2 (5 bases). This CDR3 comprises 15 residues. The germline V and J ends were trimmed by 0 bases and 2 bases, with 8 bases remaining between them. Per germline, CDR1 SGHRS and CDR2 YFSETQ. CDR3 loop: CASSLDGSNTGELFF. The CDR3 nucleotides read TGCGCCAGCAGCTTGGATGGGAGTAACACCGGGGAGCTGTTTTTT.

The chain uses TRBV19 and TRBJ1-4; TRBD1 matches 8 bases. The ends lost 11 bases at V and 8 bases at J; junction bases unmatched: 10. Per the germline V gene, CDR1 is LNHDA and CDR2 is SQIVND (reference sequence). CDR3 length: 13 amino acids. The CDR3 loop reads CACRDRGNEKLFF. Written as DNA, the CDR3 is TGTGCCTGCCGCGACAGGGGAAACGAAAAACTGTTTTTT.

The CDR3 bases are TGTGCCAGCAGCCACCCTAGCGGGAGGGTGGAGACCCAGTACTTC. This translates into CASSHPSGRVETQYF. The chain joins TRBV5-4 to TRBJ2-5, with 12 bases lining up with TRBD2. V lost 4 bases and J lost 5; bases outside the gene matches: 6. The germline V gene has CDR1 SGHNT and CDR2 YYREEE (reference sequence). The CDR3 runs to 15 residues.